Included here is one T cell receptor beta chain sequence, with context. The antigen is unknown. The junction shows a germline mismatch at one end, possibly a read error. Germline lookup yields CDR1 MNHNS and CDR2 SASEGT. This CDR3 region has 13 residues. This record belongs to a study of cytotoxic CD8 clonotypes in ibrutinib-treated CLL. The assay was immunoSEQ multiplex PCR, and TCRdb's table has in-frame clones only and misses some. The profile shows hundreds of thousands of clones, nearly 80% of them singletons. Study outcomes and limitations: Public clonotypes proved infrequent, and on treatment they shrank or remained steady. Sampling time points were not equivalent between sustained-remission and progressing patients. Baseline levels were approached again at progression, after clonality had risen at ibrutinib response.

The material was PBMCs, obtained after 12 months of ibrutinib treatment. The origin of this receptor is a human donor with chronic lymphocytic leukemia. The chain couples TRBV6-1 to TRBJ1-3, with no clear D. The DNA of the CDR3 is TGTGCCAGCACTTTTTTCGGACGGAACTCCAAGGATTTT. Protein sequence: CASTFFGRNSKDF.